This is a list of T cell receptor beta chains from one sample in a study of CD8 T cells in ankylosing spondylitis. TCRdb used MiXCR to reprocess the 5' RACE reads, holding one entry per CDR3 protein. The sample shows 290,000 or so distinct CDR3 sequences, about a fifth of them seen only once. Sequencing was carried out using blood, either unsorted or a sorted T cell fraction (not recorded which). Source of these receptors: a female donor with ankylosing spondylitis or in good health (not recorded which). Both conserved end residues are part of each CDR3. D genes are given only for firm matches. The size field is filled for only some rows; it gives once, few, many or a size class.

cdr3_aa cdr3_nt v_call d_call clone_size j_call
CASSVGGKANTGELFF TGTGCCAGCAGCGTCGGGGGGAAGGCGAACACCGGGGAGCTGTTTTTT TRBV9 TRBD2 . TRBJ2-2
CASIVAGVYNEQFF TGTGCCAGCATTGTAGCGGGGGTATACAATGAGCAGTTCTTC TRBV7-9 TRBD2 once TRBJ2-1
CASSFGSSGDEQFF TGTGCCAGCAGTTTCGGATCCTCGGGGGATGAGCAGTTCTTC TRBV12-3/TRBV12-4 . . TRBJ2-1
CASGGLGYNEQFF TGTGCCAGCGGGGGACTAGGATACAATGAGCAGTTCTTC TRBV9 TRBD2 . TRBJ2-1
CSQTSGFSYEQYF TGCAGTCAGACTTCAGGGTTTTCCTACGAGCAGTACTTC TRBV20-1 . few TRBJ2-7
CASSLYGTSEPYEQYF TGTGCCAGCAGCCTATATGGGACTAGCGAGCCCTACGAGCAGTACTTC TRBV3-1 TRBD2 few TRBJ2-7
CASSQTQARSNGYTF TGTGCCAGCAGCCAAACACAGGCACGATCCAATGGCTACACCTTC TRBV4-2 . . TRBJ1-2
CAWSLTGTNTEAFF TGTGCCTGGAGTCTGACAGGTACGAACACTGAAGCTTTCTTT TRBV30 . . TRBJ1-1
CASSETGREQYF TGTGCCAGCAGTGAGACGGGGAGGGAGCAGTACTTC TRBV6-6 . many TRBJ2-7
CASSFKTSPLHF TGTGCCAGCAGTTTCAAGACATCACCCCTCCACTTT TRBV6-5 . few TRBJ1-6
CSVGRTNPVRSNYGYTF TGCAGCGTTGGCAGAACCAACCCGGTCCGCAGTAACTATGGCTACACCTTC TRBV29-1 . many TRBJ1-2
CAISEQGGRGRTEAFF TGTGCCATCAGTGAGCAAGGGGGCAGGGGAAGAACTGAAGCTTTCTTT TRBV10-3 TRBD1 few TRBJ1-1
CASSNRLEQFF TGTGCCAGCAGCAATCGCTTGGAGCAGTTCTTC TRBV12-3/TRBV12-4 . . TRBJ2-1
CASSLRPTYTGELFF TGTGCCAGCAGCCTCCGACCTACTTACACCGGGGAGCTGTTTTTT TRBV12-3/TRBV12-4 . many TRBJ2-2
CSARDIVRPRENEQFF TGCAGTGCTAGAGATATAGTCAGGCCCCGAGAGAATGAGCAGTTCTTC TRBV20-1 . few TRBJ2-1
CASSLEGGILDFDEKLFF TGCGCCAGCAGCTTGGAGGGGGGAATCCTCGATTTTGATGAAAAACTGTTTTTT TRBV5-1 . . TRBJ1-4
CASSNAGSGNTIYF TGTGCCAGTAGTAATGCGGGGTCGGGAAACACCATATATTTT TRBV7-6 . once TRBJ1-3
CSAGWRESADTQYF TGCAGTGCAGGGTGGCGGGAGTCGGCAGATACGCAGTATTTT TRBV20-1 TRBD2 few TRBJ2-3
CASSSGGAESYGYTF TGTGCCAGCAGCTCAGGGGGCGCGGAAAGCTATGGCTACACCTTC TRBV9 TRBD1 . TRBJ1-2
CASSSWGSRNTEAFF TGTGCCAGCAGTTCGTGGGGTAGTCGGAACACTGAAGCTTTCTTT TRBV6-2/TRBV6-3 . . TRBJ1-1
CASSVRRDWAAEQYF TGTGCCAGCAGCGTTCGTCGGGACTGGGCCGCCGAGCAGTACTTC TRBV7-9 . . TRBJ2-7
CSALVPGMNTEAFF TGCAGTGCACTCGTCCCGGGAATGAACACTGAAGCTTTCTTT TRBV20-1 . few TRBJ1-1
CSARDHRDTEAFF TGCAGTGCTAGAGATCACCGGGACACTGAAGCTTTCTTT TRBV20-1 . few TRBJ1-1
CASSRDYQTDTQYF TGTGCCAGCAGTAGGGACTATCAGACAGATACGCAGTATTTT TRBV12-3/TRBV12-4 TRBD2 . TRBJ2-3
CASSFPSGNTIYF TGTGCCAGCAGTTTTCCGTCTGGAAACACCATATATTTT TRBV12-3/TRBV12-4 . few TRBJ1-3
CASSKSGIYTDTQYF TGCGCCAGCAGCAAAAGCGGGATCTACACAGATACGCAGTATTTT TRBV5-1 TRBD2 many TRBJ2-3
CATSRDLTSEAFF TGTGCCACCAGCAGAGATTTAACGAGTGAAGCTTTCTTT TRBV15 . . TRBJ1-1
CASSAGAGTSTYGYTF TGTGCCAGCAGCGCAGGCGCCGGGACATCAACCTATGGCTACACCTTC TRBV9 . . TRBJ1-2
CASSPAHEQFF TGTGCCAGCTCACCGGCCCATGAGCAGTTCTTC TRBV18 . few TRBJ2-1
CSARWTDQETQYF TGCAGTGCTAGATGGACAGATCAAGAGACCCAGTACTTC TRBV20-1 . many TRBJ2-5
CATSDRDGPQETQYF TGTGCCACCAGTGATAGGGACGGACCACAAGAGACCCAGTACTTC TRBV24-1 . . TRBJ2-5
CASSGMAADQPQHF TGTGCCAGCAGCGGCATGGCGGCTGATCAGCCCCAGCATTTT TRBV7-9 . . TRBJ1-5
CASSLAAAGNEQFF TGTGCCAGCAGTTTAGCAGCGGCCGGGAATGAGCAGTTCTTC TRBV12-3/TRBV12-4 . . TRBJ2-1
CASSPSGGRGNTQYF TGTGCCAGCAGTCCCAGCGGGGGGAGAGGGAATACGCAGTATTTT TRBV12-3/TRBV12-4 TRBD2 many TRBJ2-3
CASSLGLAGGTIKNIQYF TGTGCCAGCAGCTTAGGACTAGCGGGAGGGACCATCAAAAACATTCAGTACTTC TRBV11-2 TRBD2 few TRBJ2-4
CASSARLAGVGEQFF TGTGCCAGCAGCGCCAGACTAGCGGGAGTTGGTGAGCAGTTCTTC TRBV7-8 TRBD2 many TRBJ2-1
CASSARGLAGNNDQFF TGTGCCAGCAGCGCCCGGGGACTAGCGGGCAACAATGACCAGTTCTTC TRBV9 TRBD2 . TRBJ2-1
CSARDSRGTGEKLFF TGCAGTGCTAGAGATTCGAGGGGAACGGGTGAAAAACTGTTTTTT TRBV20-1 . few TRBJ1-4
CASSQGSQDF TGCGCCAGCAGCCAGGGAAGTCAGGATTTT TRBV4-3 . few TRBJ2-3
CAISNRGDTIYF TGTGCCATCAGCAACAGGGGGGACACCATATATTTT TRBV10-3 TRBD1 . TRBJ1-3
CASSRGAGSGNTIYF TGTGCCAGCAGTCGTGGCGCAGGGTCTGGAAACACCATATATTTT TRBV5-8 . few TRBJ1-3
CSASPGEYGYEQYF TGCAGTGCTAGTCCGGGAGAGTATGGGTACGAGCAGTACTTC TRBV20-1 . medium-sized TRBJ2-7
CSARGGGATQYF TGCAGTGCTAGGGGGGGAGGCGCTACGCAGTATTTT TRBV20-1 . . TRBJ2-3
CASSYLRVGSRYEQYF TGTGCCAGCAGCTACCTTAGAGTGGGGTCTCGCTACGAGCAGTACTTC TRBV11-2 . . TRBJ2-7
CASSHRQGNTEAFF TGTGCCAGCAGTCACCGACAGGGGAACACTGAAGCTTTCTTT TRBV27 TRBD1 few TRBJ1-1
CATSRDGARTSSYEQYF TGTGCCACCAGCAGAGATGGGGCTAGGACTTCCTCCTACGAGCAGTACTTC TRBV15 . . TRBJ2-7
CASSDSGLSTEAFF TGTGCCAGCAGTGATTCGGGGTTGAGCACTGAAGCTTTCTTT TRBV2 . . TRBJ1-1
CASSPHSEVEVTQYF TGTGCCAGCAGCCCCCACAGTGAGGTGGAAGTGACCCAGTACTTC TRBV7-2 . . TRBJ2-5
CASSPPEGRGHEQFF TGTGCCAGCTCACCCCCCGAAGGCAGGGGTCATGAGCAGTTCTTC TRBV18 . few TRBJ2-1
CASSLETTNTEAFF TGTGCCAGCAGCTTAGAGACGACGAACACTGAAGCTTTCTTT TRBV7-9 . few TRBJ1-1
CSATDSRPVETGEAFF TGCAGTGCGACCGACAGCCGCCCTGTAGAAACAGGTGAAGCTTTCTTT TRBV20-1 . . TRBJ1-1
CASRRSPTDYNEQFF TGTGCCAGCAGGCGAAGCCCTACGGACTACAATGAGCAGTTCTTC TRBV7-2 . . TRBJ2-1
CSAREGTSGKWNTGELFF TGCAGTGCTAGGGAGGGGACTAGCGGGAAGTGGAACACCGGGGAGCTGTTTTTT TRBV20-1 TRBD2 few TRBJ2-2
CASRTGMREQYF TGTGCCAGCAGAACAGGGATGCGCGAGCAGTACTTC TRBV12-3/TRBV12-4 . . TRBJ2-7
CASSWPIASEQYF TGTGCCAGCAGCTGGCCAATAGCGAGCGAGCAGTACTTC TRBV5-5 . . TRBJ2-7
CSASGTTDTQYF TGCAGTGCTAGCGGTACAACAGATACGCAGTATTTT TRBV20-1 . many TRBJ2-3